This paragraph covers one T cell receptor (beta chain) sequence. What it binds is not known. Primers for the PCR totalled 60 Vbeta and 13 Jbeta. Profiling relied on immunoSEQ multiplex PCR, and the TCRdb table lists in-frame clones only, not all of them. The sample contains 80,000 to 100,000 clones, about 80% of which appear only once. Germline loops: CDR1 MDHEN, CDR2 SYDVKM. V shed 7 bases and J 0 bases; nucleotides not matched to a gene: 6. The CDR3 is 14 amino acids. These data originate in a study of cytomegalovirus exposure and HLA in healthy donors. Study findings and constraints: For most TCR sequences rarity was the rule, although some public TCRs occurred in many donors.

The sequenced material came from PBMCs. V is TRBV28 and J is TRBJ2-7, with TRBD1 matching 7 bases. The clonotype comes from a female donor in good health and CMV-seropositive. CDR3 sequence: CASIPGQSSYEQYF. The CDR3 DNA sequence: TGTGCCAGCATCCCGGGACAGAGCTCCTACGAGCAGTACTTC.